This T cell receptor beta chain was sequenced during a study of Graves' ophthalmopathy and Graves' hyperthyroidism. Study-level information: Hyperthyroidism is called stable when no ophthalmopathy develops within 18 months of follow-up.

Details on this clonotype: What it binds is unknown.

Pregnancy or lactation, uncontrolled infections and other autoimmune diseases were grounds for excluding patients. RNA transcripts were the source from which TCR beta CDR3 regions were amplified. In the first round, RT-PCR was carried out with HTBI primers, and a multiplex PCR formed the second round. TCRdb re-called the multiplex PCR reads through MiXCR, storing one row per CDR3 protein. The sample lists 1 million to 1.3 million distinct CDR3 sequences, approximately 35% occurring once. General study points: Blood was where most expanded thyroid clonotypes above 0.001 frequency also turned up. Separation of ophthalmopathy from stable hyperthyroidism was achieved by a 13-signature model, at about 90% sensitivity and 70% to 82% specificity.

With 7 bases removed from V and 7 bases from J, the gap between germline ends came to 13 bases. The CDR3 runs to 13 residues. This chain joins TRBV12-3 or TRBV12-4 and TRBJ1-4; D is undetermined. What was sequenced was peripheral blood or thyroid tissue (not recorded which). This TCR came from an adult man with Graves' hyperthyroidism. CDR3 nucleotide sequence: TGTGCCAGCACCCCTTCTTTCTTTGAAAAACTGTTTTTT. Translated: CASTPSFFEKLFF.